This T cell receptor beta chain came from a study of blood T cell repertoires in COVID-19. Trimming stripped 9 bases from V and 14 bases from J, with 20 bases between. The CDR3 is 13 amino acids. Germline loops: CDR1 LNHDA, CDR2 SQIVND (reference sequence). This clone has a handful of counts. Repertoires were generated with immunoSEQ multiplex PCR, while TCRdb's copy carries only in-frame clones and drops some. This sample has more than 30,000 clones, with approximately 88% found just once. Sequenced sample: peripheral blood. The chain employs TRBV19 and TRBJ1-6; no definite D call. This TCR derives from a middle-aged woman with active or convalescent COVID-19. The CDR3 is CASLPQSAGALHF. CDR3 coding DNA: TGTGCCAGCCTCCCCCAGTCCGCCGGGGCCCTCCACTTT.